This is a list of T cell receptor beta chains from one sample in a study of blood T cell repertoires in COVID-19. The protocol was immunoSEQ multiplex PCR, while the TCRdb copy is restricted to in-frame clones and leaves out a portion. The repertoire holds approximately 240,000 clones, with around 90% as singletons. Sample: peripheral blood. Receptors were obtained from a man aged 30 to 45 with COVID-19, enrolled during active disease. The CDR3 runs from the conserved cysteine through the conserved F or W. The order of the fields is J gene, clone size, D gene, V gene, CDR3 protein, CDR3 DNA. A D gene is named only where the DNA matches it firmly. A row's size may be missing; if present it is once, few, many or a size class.

TRBJ2-3,NA,TRBD1,TRBV28,CASSFRDSSVTQYF,TGTGCCAGCAGTTTCCGGGACAGCTCAGTTACGCAGTATTTT
TRBJ2-5,NA,NA,TRBV12-2,CASRFQRQGLQETQYF,TGTGCAAGTCGCTTCCAAAGACAGGGCCTCCAAGAGACCCAGTACTTC
TRBJ1-1,NA,NA,TRBV18,CASSPHVGGDTEAFF,TGTGCCAGCTCACCACATGTTGGGGGGGACACTGAAGCTTTCTTT
TRBJ1-1,NA,TRBD1,TRBV7-9,CASSLGGDRRAFF,TGTGCCAGCAGCTTAGGAGGGGACAGAAGAGCTTTCTTT
TRBJ1-2,NA,TRBD1,TRBV3-1/TRBV3-2,CASSQDSDRGRYGYTF,TGTGCCAGCAGCCAAGATTCGGACAGGGGTCGGTATGGCTACACCTTC
TRBJ1-1,NA,NA,TRBV6-2/TRBV6-3,CASSYYGGGTEAFF,TGTGCCAGCAGTTACTATGGGGGGGGAACTGAAGCTTTCTTT
TRBJ2-7,NA,NA,TRBV5-1,CASSLGQGSYEQYF,TGCGCCAGCAGCTTGGGGCAGGGTTCCTACGAGCAGTACTTC
TRBJ2-5,NA,TRBD1,TRBV5-1,CASSDGQGTQETQYF,TGCGCCAGCAGCGACGGACAGGGGACCCAAGAGACCCAGTACTTC
TRBJ1-1,once,NA,TRBV4-1,CASSQDRRGTEAFF,TGCGCCAGCAGCCAAGATCGGAGGGGAACTGAAGCTTTCTTT
TRBJ2-4,once,NA,TRBV10-3,CAISESVGGVGNIQYF,TGTGCCATCAGTGAGTCAGTCGGCGGGGTAGGAAACATTCAGTACTTC
TRBJ1-1,NA,TRBD1,TRBV30,CAWRIGQGTEAFF,TGTGCCTGGAGAATAGGACAGGGCACTGAAGCTTTCTTT
TRBJ2-2,NA,NA,TRBV9,CASSVGLDSGELFF,TGTGCCAGCAGCGTAGGACTAGACAGCGGGGAGCTGTTTTTT
TRBJ1-5,NA,TRBD1,TRBV19,CASSFTGGHQPQHF,TGTGCCAGTAGCTTTACAGGGGGCCATCAGCCCCAGCATTTT
TRBJ1-2,NA,TRBD1,TRBV9,CASSVGGQGFGGYTF,TGTGCCAGCAGCGTAGGGGGACAGGGATTTGGCGGCTACACCTTC
TRBJ1-2,NA,TRBD1,TRBV7-9,CASSLAPTGGDYGYTF,TGTGCCAGCAGCTTAGCCCCTACAGGGGGAGACTATGGCTACACCTTC